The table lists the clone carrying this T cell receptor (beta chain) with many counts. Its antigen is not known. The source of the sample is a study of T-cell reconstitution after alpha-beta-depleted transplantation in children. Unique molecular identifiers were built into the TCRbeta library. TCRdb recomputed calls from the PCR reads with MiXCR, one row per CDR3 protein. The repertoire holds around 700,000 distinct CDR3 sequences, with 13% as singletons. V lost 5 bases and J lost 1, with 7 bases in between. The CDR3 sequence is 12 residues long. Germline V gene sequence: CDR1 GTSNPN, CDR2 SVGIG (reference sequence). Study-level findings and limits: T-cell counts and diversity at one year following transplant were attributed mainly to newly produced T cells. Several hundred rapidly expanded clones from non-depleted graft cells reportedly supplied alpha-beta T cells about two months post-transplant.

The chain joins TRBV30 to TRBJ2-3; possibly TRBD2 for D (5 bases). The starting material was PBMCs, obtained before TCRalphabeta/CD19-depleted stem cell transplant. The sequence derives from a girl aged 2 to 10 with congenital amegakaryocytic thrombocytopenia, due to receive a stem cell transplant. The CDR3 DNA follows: TGTGCCTGGGGACTTCGCACAGATACGCAGTATTTT. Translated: CAWGLRTDTQYF.